The rows below give T cell receptor beta chains drawn from one sample of a study of early T cells in non-severe SARS-CoV-2 infection. A single record per CDR3 protein comes from TCRdb applying MiXCR to the 5' RACE reads. The sample holds 98,000 or so distinct CDR3 sequences, around 10% seen once. The sample was whole blood. The receptors shown here come from an adult who was a healthcare worker with PCR-confirmed SARS-CoV-2 infection or an uninfected control (not recorded which). The CDR3 runs from the conserved cysteine through the conserved F or W. D genes are given only for firm matches. Clone size is shown for a subset of rows, as once, few, many or a class of expanded clone.

J gene,clone size,D gene,CDR3 length,V gene,CDR3 DNA,CDR3 protein
TRBJ2-1,.,.,14,TRBV3-1,TGTGCCAGCAGCCCCAACACAATGGGAGGTGAGCAGTTCTTC,CASSPNTMGGEQFF
TRBJ2-1,.,.,13,TRBV7-9,TGTGCCAGCAGCTTAAAGACCTACAAAGAGCAGTTCTTC,CASSLKTYKEQFF
TRBJ2-2,many,.,15,TRBV11-2,TGTGCCAGCAGCTTCGCGGGGACGAACACCGGGGAGCTGTTTTTT,CASSFAGTNTGELFF
TRBJ2-5,many,TRBD1,16,TRBV11-2,TGTGCCAGCAGCTTTTCCACAGGGGTGGGCCAAGAGACCCAGTACTTC,CASSFSTGVGQETQYF
TRBJ1-1,many,.,12,TRBV7-9,TGTGCCAGCAGCTTCGGGGTTGGTGGAGCTTTCTTT,CASSFGVGGAFF
TRBJ2-7,few,TRBD2,17,TRBV5-1,TGCGCCAGCACACGGACTAGCGGGAGAACAGTGGGCTACGAGCAGTACTTC,CASTRTSGRTVGYEQYF
TRBJ2-3,.,.,16,TRBV5-5,TGTGCCAGCAGCTTGTTGGAGGGGAGGAGCACAGATACGCAGTATTTT,CASSLLEGRSTDTQYF
TRBJ2-7,.,TRBD1,17,TRBV5-1,TGCGCCAGCAGCTTCGCCCTACCGGGACAGGGACCTGGGGAGCAGTACTTC,CASSFALPGQGPGEQYF
TRBJ2-3,.,.,15,TRBV6-5,TGTGCCAGCAGTCAGGGGATACACCACACAGATACGCAGTATTTT,CASSQGIHHTDTQYF
TRBJ2-5,many,TRBD2,16,TRBV18,TGTGCCAGCTCACCACGTCCCGGGGGGAATCAAGAGACCCAGTACTTC,CASSPRPGGNQETQYF
TRBJ2-7,.,.,14,TRBV9,TGTGCCAGCAGCGTCAGTCCGGGCTCCTACGAGCAGTACTTC,CASSVSPGSYEQYF
TRBJ1-5,many,.,13,TRBV12-3/TRBV12-4,TGTGCCAGCAGCGACCAGGAGGGTCAGCCCCAGCATTTT,CASSDQEGQPQHF
TRBJ2-7,many,.,15,TRBV28,TGTGCCAGCCCCCCGGGTAACAGGGCGGTCCACGAGCAGTACTTC,CASPPGNRAVHEQYF
TRBJ2-1,.,.,13,TRBV12-3/TRBV12-4,TGTGCCAGCAGTTTTAGGCGGGTCCAAGAGCAGTTCTTC,CASSFRRVQEQFF
TRBJ1-6,few,.,16,TRBV6-6,TGTGCCAGCAGTTACTCGTTGGGGTCCTATAATTCACCCCTCCACTTT,CASSYSLGSYNSPLHF
TRBJ2-5,few,.,14,TRBV7-9,TGTGCCAGCAGCTACTCGGGGCTACCGGGGGCCCAGTACTTC,CASSYSGLPGAQYF
TRBJ2-3,many,TRBD1,15,TRBV5-4,TGTGCCAGCAGTCCCACAGGGGAATCCACAGATACGCAGTATTTT,CASSPTGESTDTQYF
TRBJ2-3,.,TRBD2,13,TRBV27,TGTGCCAGCTGGGAGGGACTAGCAAATACGCAGTATTTT,CASWEGLANTQYF
TRBJ2-7,many,.,12,TRBV2,TGTGCCAGCAGTACTGCGAACGCCGAGCAGTACTTC,CASSTANAEQYF
TRBJ1-1,many,.,15,TRBV5-1,TGCGCCAGCAGCTTGGGAAGATTTACAGCCGTAGAAGCTTTCTTT,CASSLGRFTAVEAFF
TRBJ1-2,few,.,13,TRBV20-1,TGCAGTGCTCAACCCGAAAGGAACTATGGCTACACCTTC,CSAQPERNYGYTF
TRBJ2-1,.,.,14,TRBV6-2/TRBV6-3,TGTGCCAGCAGCCCGAGGGGGGGCCGCGATGAGCAGTTCTTC,CASSPRGGRDEQFF
TRBJ2-7,few,TRBD2,16,TRBV7-3,TGTGCCAGCAGCTTAATGGGGACTAGCGTGGCCTACGAGCAGTACTTC,CASSLMGTSVAYEQYF
TRBJ1-1,.,TRBD1,15,TRBV28,TGTGCCAGCAGTCCACCGGACAGGGCTGTTACTGAAGCTTTCTTT,CASSPPDRAVTEAFF